Below, 32 T cell receptor beta chains from the same sample are listed, as sequenced in a study of T cells in Graves' hyperthyroidism and ophthalmopathy. Amplified regions were TCR beta CDR3 sequences from RNA transcripts. With the HTBI primer set, the TCR CDR3 went through a first round of RT-PCR. MiXCR, applied by TCRdb to the multiplex PCR reads, yields one record per CDR3 protein. The sample carries roughly 240,000 distinct CDR3 sequences, roughly 17% recorded once. The sequenced sample was blood. Receptors were obtained from a woman aged 18-29 years with Graves' ophthalmopathy.

This clonotype was found many times. V gene TRBV2 combines with J gene TRBJ2-3; no clear D gene. The germline CDR1 and CDR2 sequences are SNHLY and FYNNEI. The germline V and J ends were trimmed by 2 bases and 0 bases, with 9 bases remaining between them. CDR3 length equals 15 residues. CDR3: CASSERPLSTDTQYF. In nucleotides, the CDR3 is TGTGCCAGCAGTGAAAGGCCACTAAGCACAGATACGCAGTATTTT.

This chain connects TRBV20-1 to TRBJ2-1; 12 bases are a match to TRBD2. The CDR3 has 15 amino acids. Germline V gives CDR1 DFQATT, CDR2 SNEGSKA (reference sequence). Unmatched junction bases numbered 8, after V lost 3 bases and J lost 8 bases. The CDR3 is CSASSASGGGDEQFF. For the CDR3, the DNA is TGCAGTGCTAGTTCGGCTAGCGGGGGGGGCGATGAGCAGTTCTTC.

Comments on this clonotype: It may be a read error: a sequence one base away is much more abundant. This chain joins TRBV3-1 and TRBJ2-1; D is possibly TRBD1 or TRBD2 (6 bases each). The CDR3 spans 14 residues. CDR1 and CDR2 from the germline V gene are LGHDT and YNNKEL (reference sequence). The V end lost 11 bases, the J end lost 4 bases, and 18 bases lay between the germline ends. The CDR3 nucleotides read TGTGCCTCCGGGCACGGGGGCCTTTACAATGAGCAGTTCTTC. Amino acids: CASGHGGLYNEQFF.

This clonotype was observed at least ten times. This chain connects TRBV2 to TRBJ1-2, with D hard to call. V lost 7 bases, J lost 2 bases, and 14 bases lay in between. This CDR3 contains 14 residues. CDR1 is SNHLY, CDR2 FYNNEI, per germline. The CDR3 is CASIDHRRNYGYTF. DNA of the CDR3: TGTGCCAGCATAGACCACCGGAGAAACTATGGCTACACCTTC. The full variable domain, rest sourced from reference TRBV2 and TRBJ1-2, is EPEVTQTPSHQVTQMGQEVILRCVPISNHLYFYWYRQILGQKVEFLVSFYNNEISEKSEIFDDQFSVERPDGSNFTLKIRSTKLEDSAMYFCASIDHRRNYGYTFGSGTRLTVV.

Ten or more counts support this clonotype. The chain combines TRBV19 with TRBJ2-5; 8 nucleotides line up with TRBD2. Germline CDR1 is LNHDA and CDR2 is SQIVND (reference sequence). The CDR3 totals 16 residues. After removal of 5 bases from V and 5 bases from J, the junction contained 13 bases not matched to a gene. The CDR3 DNA sequence: TGTGCCAGTAGTCCCGGACTAGCCACCCGCCGGGAGACCCAGTACTTC. This translates into CASSPGLATRRETQYF.

This chain uses TRBV20-1 with TRBJ2-5, with D perhaps matching TRBD1 (7 bases). Germline CDR1 and CDR2: DFQATT and SNEGSKA (reference sequence). Between the trimmed V and J ends, which lost 0 bases and 2 bases, there was a span of 16 bases. The CDR3 is 16 residues long. Here the CDR3 DNA reads TGCAGTGCTAGAGATAAGGCAGGGGGGACACAAGAGACCCAGTACTTC. Protein product: CSARDKAGGTQETQYF.

Ten or more counts support this clonotype. The V call is TRBV6-6, the J call TRBJ2-2; 10 nucleotides line up with TRBD1. The CDR3 length is 17 residues. V was pared by 2 bases and J by 3 bases, with 6 bases of the junction left unmatched. Germline V gene data show CDR1 as MNHNY and CDR2 as SVGAGI (reference sequence). CDR3 amino acids: CASSYNDRGQDTGELFF. CDR3 nucleotides: TGTGCCAGCAGTTACAATGACAGGGGGCAGGACACCGGGGAGCTGTTTTTT.

This clonotype was picked up many times. V and J are TRBV20-1 and TRBJ2-2; 7 bases are a match to TRBD1. Per germline, CDR1 DFQATT and CDR2 SNEGSKA (reference sequence). The CDR3 extends over 15 amino acids. V gave up 0 bases and J gave up 7 bases; unmatched junction bases: 8. This CDR3 reads CSARDWDSGFGELFF. The CDR3 DNA reads TGCAGTGCTAGAGATTGGGACAGTGGGTTCGGGGAGCTGTTTTTT.

The sample holds many counts of this clonotype. The chain uses TRBV28 and TRBJ2-3, with 7 bases that match TRBD2. Germline CDR1 reads MDHEN; CDR2 reads SYDVKM. The CDR3 contains 15 residues. With V trimmed by 2 bases and J by 0 bases, 2 bases remained unmatched. The CDR3: CASSLPAGSTDTQYF. CDR3 in DNA: TGTGCCAGCAGTTTACCAGCGGGAAGCACAGATACGCAGTATTTT.

This clonotype has ten or more counts. The V and J genes are TRBV10-3 and TRBJ2-6; D remains unclear. The germline V gene encodes CDR1 ENHRY and CDR2 SYGVKD. There are 13 residues in the CDR3. V was trimmed by 7 bases and J by 0 bases, leaving 4 bases between them. Here the CDR3 reads CAIKVSGANVLTF. The CDR3 nucleotides read TGTGCCATCAAGGTCTCTGGGGCCAACGTCCTGACTTTC.

The table lists this clonotype with a count of one. The genes are TRBV9 and TRBJ2-1, with 10 bases identical to TRBD1. Germline trimming cut 3 bases from V and 2 bases from J; bases unmatched to any gene: 8. Germline-derived CDR1 and CDR2 are SGDLS and YYNGEE. CDR3 length: 17 amino acids. The CDR3 loop reads CASSAQGQGTPYNEQFF. CDR3 DNA sequence: TGTGCCAGCAGCGCCCAGGGACAGGGGACCCCCTACAATGAGCAGTTCTTC.

In its sample, this clonotype was seen many times. This chain uses TRBV5-5 with TRBJ2-7, with D maybe TRBD2 (7 bases). Germline-derived CDR1 and CDR2 are SGHKS and YYEKEE (reference sequence). This CDR3 region has 16 residues. The V end was cut by 0 bases, the J end by 2 bases, with 15 bases between. CDR3 bases: TGTGCCAGCAGCTTGGCCGGGGGGCTCCACACCTACGAGCAGTACTTC. It translates to CASSLAGGLHTYEQYF.

This clonotype was observed many times. The V and J genes are TRBV4-3 and TRBJ2-1, with 10 positions matching TRBD2. From germline, CDR1 is LGHNA and CDR2 YSLEER. CDR3 length: 19 residues. With 0 bases clipped from V and 4 bases from J, the junction kept 12 bases outside the gene matches. The CDR3 here is CASSQDRINGLADYNEQFF. CDR3 nucleotide sequence: TGCGCCAGCAGCCAAGATCGTATCAACGGACTAGCGGATTACAATGAGCAGTTCTTC.

This clonotype was seen repeatedly, ten times or more. The chain couples TRBV28 to TRBJ1-1; perhaps TRBD1 as D (6 bases). This CDR3 contains 14 residues. V gave up 5 bases and J gave up 6 bases, with 16 bases separating them. Germline-derived CDR1 and CDR2 are MDHEN and SYDVKM. The CDR3 reads CASSRVTGLAEAFF. In DNA form, the CDR3 reads TGTGCCAGCAGTCGGGTCACAGGGTTGGCTGAAGCTTTCTTT. Using reference TRBV28 and TRBJ1-1 for the parts outside the CDR3, the full variable domain is DVKVTQSSRYLVKRTGEKVFLECVQDMDHENMFWYRQDPGLGLRLIYFSYDVKMKEKGDIPEGYSVSREKKERFSLILESASTNQTSMYLCASSRVTGLAEAFFGQGTRLTVV.

This clonotype was observed a handful of times. V gene TRBV4-1 combines with J gene TRBJ2-1; D remains ambiguous. Per germline, CDR1 MGHRA and CDR2 YSYEKL. V was shortened by 4 bases and J by 7 bases, with 14 bases between the two germline ends. There are 14 residues in the CDR3. CDR3 region: CASSRKTVQNEQFF. The CDR3 coding sequence is TGCGCCAGCAGCCGGAAGACTGTCCAAAATGAGCAGTTCTTC.

This clonotype has ten or more counts. The V gene is TRBV3-1, the J gene TRBJ2-3; 10 bases agree with TRBD2. V was pared by 1 base and J by 4 bases, with 5 bases of the junction left unmatched. CDR3 length: 16 residues. Per the germline V gene, CDR1 is LGHDT and CDR2 is YNNKEL (reference sequence). The CDR3 DNA is TGTGCCAGCAGCCAAGTTCCCGGACTAGCGGCAGATACGCAGTATTTT. Residues: CASSQVPGLAADTQYF.

This clonotype has a count of ten or more. The chain recombines TRBV12-3 or TRBV12-4 with TRBJ2-1, with 7 positions matching TRBD2. The ends lost 6 bases at V and 8 bases at J; junction bases unmatched: 16. This CDR3 is 16 amino acids long. CDR3 sequence: CASRAAGRTGLDEQFF. In DNA form, the CDR3 reads TGTGCCAGCAGGGCCGCCGGGAGGACGGGCCTCGATGAGCAGTTCTTC.

This clonotype appeared many times. This chain uses TRBV20-1 with TRBJ1-2, with 7 bases that match TRBD1. Germline loops: CDR1 DFQATT, CDR2 SNEGSKA (reference sequence). CDR3 length equals 15 residues. V was clipped by 2 bases and J by 4 bases; unmatched bases: 10. CDR3 residues: CSARPRDRKLYGYTF. As DNA, the CDR3 is TGCAGTGCTAGACCTCGGGACAGAAAACTCTATGGCTACACCTTC.

This clonotype was picked up many times. The chain carries TRBV20-1 and TRBJ1-2; TRBD1 is a possible D gene (5 bases). Germline CDR1 is DFQATT and CDR2 is SNEGSKA (reference sequence). V lost 3 bases and J 0 bases, leaving 17 bases between the germline ends. CDR3 length: 16 amino acids. CDR3 DNA: TGCAGTGCTAGTCATTATGGGGACTCAGCTAACTATGGCTACACCTTC. This encodes CSASHYGDSANYGYTF.

This CDR3 is CASSSRGGANSPLHF. CDR3 nucleotides: TGTGCCAGCAGCTCCCGGGGGGGGGCGAATTCACCCCTCCACTTT. The rearrangement links TRBV7-8 to TRBJ1-6; possible D gene TRBD1, 6 bases. The germline V gene has CDR1 SGHVS and CDR2 FQNEAQ. Trimming took off 4 bases at V and 7 bases at J, with 14 bases between the two ends. The CDR3 has 15 residues.

This clonotype occurred a few times. A read error may account for a junction end that differs from germline. The chain has TRBV19 and TRBJ1-1, with D maybe TRBD1 (6 bases). There are 17 residues in the CDR3. CDR1 and CDR2 from the germline V gene are LNHDA and SQIVND (reference sequence). The CDR3 loop is CASSPTGGGFGDTKAFF. CDR3 bases: TGTGCCAGTAGTCCGACAGGCGGCGGGTTTGGCGACACTAAAGCTTTCTTT.

J is TRBJ2-5 and V is TRBV14; D unresolved. The CDR3 covers 13 residues. Per the germline V gene, CDR1 is SGHDN and CDR2 is FVKESK. With 4 bases removed from V and 0 bases from J, the gap between germline ends came to 6 bases. The CDR3 spells CASSLLNQETQYF. The CDR3, as DNA: TGTGCCAGCAGCCTTTTGAACCAAGAGACCCAGTACTTC.

The sample holds many counts of this clonotype. At one of its ends the junction is not consistent with the germline gene, which may arise from a read error. The gene calls are TRBV20-1 and TRBJ1-2; D call uncertain. Per the germline V gene, CDR1 is DFQATT and CDR2 is SNEGSKA (reference sequence). The CDR3 is 15 residues long. The CDR3 protein is CSARDPLSASYDYTF. The CDR3 region has the DNA TGCAGTGCTAGAGATCCGTTGTCAGCCAGCTATGACTACACCTTC.

This clonotype was observed at least ten times. The rearrangement links TRBV6-1 to TRBJ1-4; the match to TRBD1 covers 8 bases. CDR1 is MNHNS, CDR2 SASEGT, per germline. V lost 6 bases and J lost 5; bases outside the gene matches: 8. CDR3 size: 15 residues. CDR3 region: CASSKNRDRNEKLFF. In DNA form, the CDR3 reads TGTGCCAGCAGCAAGAACCGGGACAGGAATGAAAAACTGTTTTTT.

This chain joins TRBV24-1 and TRBJ1-5; 11 positions agree with TRBD1. Germline lookup yields CDR1 KGHDR and CDR2 SFDVKD. The CDR3 has 17 residues. With 3 bases clipped from V and 7 bases from J, the junction kept 10 bases outside the gene matches. Written as DNA, the CDR3 is TGTGCCACCAGTGATGCCGGGACAGGGGGAAGTCGGCAGCCCCAGCATTTT. Amino acids: CATSDAGTGGSRQPQHF.

This clonotype has ten or more counts. The chain carries TRBV3-1 and TRBJ2-7; TRBD1 might be the D (6 bases). This CDR3 has 15 amino acids. Looked up from germline, CDR1 is LGHDT and CDR2 is YNNKEL (reference sequence). V dropped 1 base and J dropped 5 bases, with 15 bases sitting between them. The CDR3 protein is CASSQGRVRGNEQYF. The CDR3, as DNA: TGTGCCAGCAGCCAAGGAAGGGTCAGGGGAAACGAGCAGTACTTC.

In this sample, this clonotype turned up a few times. This may be a read error, as it is one base from a much larger clone. The chain uses TRBV3-2 and TRBJ2-3; no check of the table's D call, TRBD2, against the DNA was made. TRBV3-2 is assigned pseudogene status. The CDR3 covers 15 residues. Here the CDR3 DNA reads TGTGCCAGCAGCTCGAAGCGGAACAGCACAGATACGCAGTATTTT. Amino acid sequence: CASSSKRNSTDTQYF.

Here the CDR3 reads CSASSGAAHEQYF. The CDR3 DNA reads as TGCAGTGCTAGCAGCGGGGCGGCCCACGAGCAGTACTTC. The J gene is TRBJ2-7, the V gene TRBV20-1; TRBD2 agrees at 7 bases. Germline V lookup: CDR1 DFQATT, CDR2 SNEGSKA (reference sequence). The junction had 7 bases not matched to a gene; V was cut back by 3 bases and J by 5 bases. The CDR3 totals 13 residues.

V usage is TRBV20-1 and J usage is TRBJ2-7; the D gene is possibly TRBD1 (6 bases). Trimming removed 2 bases at V and 5 bases at J, with 10 bases between. The germline CDR1 and CDR2 sequences are DFQATT and SNEGSKA (reference sequence). The length of the CDR3 is 12 residues. CDR3 bases: TGCAGTGCTAGACCAGGGGCTAACGAGCAGTACTTC. As protein: CSARPGANEQYF.

This clonotype has ten or more counts. The V call is TRBV5-8, the J call TRBJ2-1; possible D gene TRBD2, 7 bases. The ends were cut back, 0 bases at V and 8 bases at J, with 21 bases in the middle. Germline V CDR1 and CDR2: SGHTS, YDEGEE. The CDR3 spans 17 residues. CDR3 coding DNA: TGTGCCAGCAGCTTGGGAGGGGGGGGCTCCGGAGCGGATGAGCAGTTCTTC. Residues: CASSLGGGGSGADEQFF.

Concerning this clonotype itself: A much larger clone differs by one base, so this may be a read error. This rearrangement joins TRBV5-1 to TRBJ2-7; TRBD2 agrees at 9 bases. The DNA end is more similar to TRBJ2-1, so the J call may be wrong. Germline loops: CDR1 SGHRS, CDR2 YFSETQ. This CDR3 is 13 amino acids long. CDR3 sequence reads: CASSSSGNYEQFF. The CDR3 DNA reads TGCGCCAGCAGTTCTAGCGGGAACTACGAGCAGTTCTTC.

This clonotype was seen ten or more times. The V and J genes are TRBV20-1 and TRBJ2-7; 10 bases match TRBD2. Trimming cost V 2 bases and J 0 bases; bases outside gene matches: 10. Germline lookup yields CDR1 DFQATT and CDR2 SNEGSKA (reference sequence). The CDR3 is 17 residues long. Here the CDR3 reads CSARPESTSGISYEQYF. Written as DNA, the CDR3 is TGCAGTGCTAGACCGGAATCTACTAGCGGGATCTCCTACGAGCAGTACTTC.